This T cell receptor (beta chain) appears in the sequencing data of a study of shared clonotypes between healthy human individuals. Study information: Three plates each covered CD4 naive and memory; CD8 naive two, CD8 memory one.

In the case of this clone: Its antigen is not known.

Germline CDR1 and CDR2: MDHEN and SYDVKM. Trimming removed 2 bases from V and 0 bases from J, with 16 bases in between. The CDR3 covers 18 residues. Splitting of CD4+ cells produced CD45RA+ naive and CD45RA-negative memory subsets. The method was immunoSEQ multiplex PCR; TCRdb's version includes in-frame clones alone and lacks a portion of them. The data hold about 1.1 million clones, with about four fifths observed a single time. General study results and limits: Sampling involved blood alone; tissue repertoires likely differ.

The V call is TRBV28, the J call TRBJ1-4; D might be TRBD1 (6 bases). The receptor was isolated from a man between 18 and 29 years old in good health. Some clones in this sample may be carry-over from other donors' samples. Sequencing was performed on memory CD4+ T cells from PBMCs. Subset: CD45RA-negative fraction. CDR3 DNA: TGTGCCAGCAGTTTAGGGGGGGCGCTTGCGGCAACTAATGAAAAACTGTTTTTT. It is translated as CASSLGGALAATNEKLFF.